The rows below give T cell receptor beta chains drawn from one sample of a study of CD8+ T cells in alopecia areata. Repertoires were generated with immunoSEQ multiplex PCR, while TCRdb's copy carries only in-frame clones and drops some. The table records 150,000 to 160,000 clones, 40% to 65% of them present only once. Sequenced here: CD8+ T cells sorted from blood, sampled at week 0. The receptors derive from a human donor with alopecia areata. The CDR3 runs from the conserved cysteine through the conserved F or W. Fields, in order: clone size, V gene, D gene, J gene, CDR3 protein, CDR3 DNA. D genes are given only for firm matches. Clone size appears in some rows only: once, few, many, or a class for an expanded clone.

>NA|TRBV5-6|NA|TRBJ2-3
CASSSDYPRDTQYF
TGTGCCAGCAGCTCCGACTATCCTCGCGATACGCAGTATTTT
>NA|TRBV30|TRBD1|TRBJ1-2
CAWSGGAYGYTF
TGTGCCTGGTCAGGGGGTGCCTATGGCTACACCTTC
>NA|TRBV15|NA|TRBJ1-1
CATSIGPGAEAFF
TGTGCCACCAGCATAGGGCCGGGGGCTGAAGCTTTCTTT
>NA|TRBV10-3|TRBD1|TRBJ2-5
CATGTGGAETQYF
TGTGCCACCGGGACAGGGGGCGCCGAGACCCAGTACTTC
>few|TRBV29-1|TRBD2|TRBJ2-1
CSDIAGGMLGEQFF
TGCAGCGACATAGCGGGGGGAATGCTTGGTGAGCAGTTCTTC
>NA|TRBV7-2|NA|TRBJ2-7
CASRQTGGEYEQYF
TGTGCCAGCAGGCAAACAGGGGGGGAATACGAGCAGTACTTC
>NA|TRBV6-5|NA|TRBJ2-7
CASSYSTRHLPYEQYF
TGTGCCAGCAGTTACTCGACTAGGCATCTTCCCTACGAGCAGTACTTC
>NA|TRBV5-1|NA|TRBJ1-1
CASSPEASLSSNTEAFF
TGCGCCAGCAGCCCTGAGGCGTCGCTCAGTTCGAACACTGAAGCTTTCTTT
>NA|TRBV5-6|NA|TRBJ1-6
CASSLLPGSNSPLHF
TGTGCCAGCAGCTTGCTGCCAGGGAGTAATTCACCCCTCCACTTT
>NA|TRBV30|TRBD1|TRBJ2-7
CAWSAGQGVYEQYF
TGTGCCTGGAGTGCGGGACAGGGAGTCTACGAGCAGTACTTC
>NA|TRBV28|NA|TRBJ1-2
CASSPAPGFYGYTF
TGTGCCAGCAGCCCAGCCCCCGGGTTCTATGGCTACACCTTC
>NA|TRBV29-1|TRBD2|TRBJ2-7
CSVEDGTTGGPAGGQYF
TGCAGCGTTGAAGATGGGACCACTGGGGGCCCCGCGGGGGGGCAGTACTTC
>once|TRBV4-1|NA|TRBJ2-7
CASSHPGVTYEQYF
TGCGCCAGCAGCCATCCGGGAGTCACCTACGAGCAGTACTTC
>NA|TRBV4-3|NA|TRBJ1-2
CASSQDRGGGYGYTF
TGCGCCAGCAGCCAAGATAGAGGGGGTGGCTATGGCTACACCTTC
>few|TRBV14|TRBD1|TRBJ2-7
CASSAGDRAYEQYF
TGTGCCAGCAGCGCTGGGGACAGGGCCTACGAGCAGTACTTC
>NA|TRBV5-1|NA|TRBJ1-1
CASSFRRPADTEAFF
TGCGCCAGCAGCTTTAGGAGGCCCGCGGACACTGAAGCTTTCTTT
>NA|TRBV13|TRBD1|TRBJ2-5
CASSLWDSELYGTQYF
TGTGCCAGCAGCTTATGGGACAGCGAGCTTTATGGGACCCAGTACTTC
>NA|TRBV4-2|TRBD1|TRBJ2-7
CASSQSGDRGTYEQYF
TGTGCCAGCAGCCAGTCTGGGGACAGGGGGACCTACGAGCAGTACTTC
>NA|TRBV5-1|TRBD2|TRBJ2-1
CASSFQRGAYNEQFF
TGCGCCAGCAGCTTCCAGCGGGGGGCCTACAATGAGCAGTTCTTC
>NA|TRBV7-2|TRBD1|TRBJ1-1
CASSSDRGAEAFF
TGTGCCAGCAGCTCCGACAGGGGGGCTGAAGCTTTCTTT
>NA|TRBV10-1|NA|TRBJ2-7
CASSGDISYEQYF
TGCGCCAGCAGTGGGGACATCTCCTACGAGCAGTACTTC
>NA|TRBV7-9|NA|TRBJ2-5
CASSSSWGEQETQYF
TGTGCCAGCAGCTCGAGCTGGGGAGAGCAAGAGACCCAGTACTTC
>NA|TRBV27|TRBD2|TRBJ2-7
CASSFYSGGDEQYF
TGTGCCAGCAGTTTTTATAGCGGGGGGGACGAGCAGTACTTC
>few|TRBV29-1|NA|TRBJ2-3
CSVAGHRRDGADTQYF
TGCAGCGTTGCAGGTCATCGCAGGGATGGGGCAGATACGCAGTATTTT
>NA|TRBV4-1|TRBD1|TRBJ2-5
CASSQDQLTGWETQYF
TGCGCCAGCAGCCAAGATCAATTGACAGGGTGGGAGACCCAGTACTTC
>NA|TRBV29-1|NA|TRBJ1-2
CSVEDSAFYGYTF
TGCAGCGTTGAAGATTCGGCATTCTATGGCTACACCTTC
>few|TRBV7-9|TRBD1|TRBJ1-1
CASSQQGSDTEAFF
TGTGCCAGCAGCCAACAGGGGAGTGACACTGAAGCTTTCTTT
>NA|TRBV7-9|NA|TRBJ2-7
CASSLADEQYF
TGTGCCAGCAGCTTAGCGGACGAGCAGTACTTC
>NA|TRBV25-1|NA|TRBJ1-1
CASSVGGNTEAFF
TGTGCCAGCAGTGTGGGAGGGAACACTGAAGCTTTCTTT
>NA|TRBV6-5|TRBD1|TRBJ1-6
CASSYPPGQANSPLHF
TGTGCCAGCAGTTACCCCCCGGGACAGGCGAATTCACCCCTCCACTTT
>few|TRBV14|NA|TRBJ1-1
CASSQIGRGLAEAFF
TGTGCCAGCAGCCAAATCGGCCGGGGTCTTGCTGAAGCTTTCTTT
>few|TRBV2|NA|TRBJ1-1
CASSDGKSRNTEAFF
TGTGCCAGCAGTGATGGTAAAAGCCGGAACACTGAAGCTTTCTTT
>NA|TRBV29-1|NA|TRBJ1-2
CSVDPTEANGYTF
TGCAGCGTTGACCCGACCGAAGCCAATGGCTACACCTTC
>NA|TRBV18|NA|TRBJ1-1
CASSLSNTEAFF
TGTGCCAGCTCACTATCGAACACTGAAGCTTTCTTT
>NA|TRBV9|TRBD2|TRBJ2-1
CASSISGGEFDEQFF
TGTGCCAGCAGCATTAGCGGGGGGGAGTTCGATGAGCAGTTCTTC
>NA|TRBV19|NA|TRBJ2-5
CASSIDLKTQYF
TGTGCCAGTAGTATTGATTTGAAGACCCAGTACTTC
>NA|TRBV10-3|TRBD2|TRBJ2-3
CAITDTSGAGTDTQYF
TGTGCCATCACCGACACTAGCGGGGCTGGCACAGATACGCAGTATTTT
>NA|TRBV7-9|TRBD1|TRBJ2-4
CASSDRDRGTIQYF
TGTGCCAGCAGCGACCGGGACAGGGGAACCATTCAGTACTTC
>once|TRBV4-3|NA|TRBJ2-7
CASSPGGPASYEQYF
TGCGCCAGCAGCCCCGGGGGGCCCGCGTCCTACGAGCAGTACTTC
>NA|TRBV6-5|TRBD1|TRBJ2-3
CASSYQQGQDTQYF
TGTGCCAGCAGTTACCAACAGGGACAGGATACGCAGTATTTT
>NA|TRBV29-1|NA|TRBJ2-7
CSVLSAGILSYEQYF
TGCAGCGTTCTTTCGGCAGGGATCTTGTCTTACGAGCAGTACTTC
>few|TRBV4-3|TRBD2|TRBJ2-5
CASSRLLADQETQYF
TGCGCCAGCAGCCGACTACTAGCGGACCAAGAGACCCAGTACTTC
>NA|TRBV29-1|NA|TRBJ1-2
CSVEGGPHYGYTF
TGCAGCGTTGAGGGGGGGCCCCACTATGGCTACACCTTC
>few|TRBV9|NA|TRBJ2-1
CASSVGAEGYNEQFF
TGTGCCAGCAGCGTAGGGGCTGAGGGTTACAATGAGCAGTTCTTC
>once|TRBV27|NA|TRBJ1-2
CASSFGTEAPGGYTF
TGTGCCAGCAGTTTCGGGACTGAGGCCCCGGGGGGCTACACCTTC
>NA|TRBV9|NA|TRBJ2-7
CASRGTESYEQYF
TGTGCCAGCAGGGGGACTGAGTCCTACGAGCAGTACTTC
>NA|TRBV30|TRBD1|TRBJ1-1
CAWGQGLHTEAFF
TGTGCCTGGGGACAGGGGCTGCACACTGAAGCTTTCTTT
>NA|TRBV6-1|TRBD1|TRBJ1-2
CASSEPRTGVYGYTF
TGTGCCAGCAGTGAACCTAGGACAGGGGTCTATGGCTACACCTTC
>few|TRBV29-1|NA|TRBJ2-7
CSVVGPRGEQYF
TGCAGCGTTGTCGGCCCTCGGGGCGAGCAGTACTTC
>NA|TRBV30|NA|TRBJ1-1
CAWTTGVNTEAFF
TGTGCCTGGACCACGGGTGTGAACACTGAAGCTTTCTTT
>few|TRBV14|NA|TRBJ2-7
CASSLVRGTYEQYF
TGTGCCAGCAGCCTCGTCAGGGGAACATACGAGCAGTACTTC
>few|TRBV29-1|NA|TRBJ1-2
CSVELSGVVGYGYTF
TGCAGCGTTGAGCTCTCAGGGGTTGTCGGCTATGGCTACACCTTC
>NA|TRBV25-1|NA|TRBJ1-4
CASSENWLEEKLFF
TGTGCCAGCAGTGAAAATTGGTTGGAGGAAAAACTGTTTTTT
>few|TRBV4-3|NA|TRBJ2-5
CASSQLRGEEETQYF
TGCGCCAGCAGCCAACTCAGGGGTGAGGAAGAGACCCAGTACTTC